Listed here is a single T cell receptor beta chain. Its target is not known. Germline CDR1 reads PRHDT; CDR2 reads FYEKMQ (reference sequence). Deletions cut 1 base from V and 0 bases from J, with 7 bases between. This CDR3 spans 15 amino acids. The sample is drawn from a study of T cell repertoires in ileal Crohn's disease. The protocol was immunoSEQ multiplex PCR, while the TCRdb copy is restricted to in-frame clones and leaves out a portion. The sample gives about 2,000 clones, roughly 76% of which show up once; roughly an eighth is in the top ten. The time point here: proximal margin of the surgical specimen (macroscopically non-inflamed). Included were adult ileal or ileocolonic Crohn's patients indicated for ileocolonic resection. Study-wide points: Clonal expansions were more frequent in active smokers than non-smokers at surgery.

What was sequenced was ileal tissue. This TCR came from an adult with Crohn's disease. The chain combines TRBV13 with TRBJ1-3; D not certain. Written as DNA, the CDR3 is TGTGCCAGCAGCTTAGAGGGCTCCTCTGGAAACACCATATATTTT. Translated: CASSLEGSSGNTIYF.